These T cell receptor beta chains were read from a single sample in a study of blood T cell repertoires in COVID-19. Libraries were prepared by immunoSEQ multiplex PCR; TCRdb keeps only in-frame clonotypes and omits some of them. The table has about 200,000 clones, roughly 85% seen once. Sequenced sample: peripheral blood. The receptors come from a young man who had recovered from COVID-19. Each CDR3 is given with its conserved first and last residue. D genes are given only for firm matches. Clone sizes are given selectively: once, few, many, or a class where the clone is expanded.

TRBJ1-2 | TRBV29-1 | . | few | TGCAGCGTTGCGTGGGGGCATGGCTACACCTTC | CSVAWGHGYTF
TRBJ2-7 | TRBV10-3 | TRBD1 | . | TGTGCCATCAGTCCTAATGCCGGGACAGGGGCGTACGAGCAGTACTTC | CAISPNAGTGAYEQYF
TRBJ1-1 | TRBV5-5 | . | . | TGTGCCAGCAGCCGTACAGGGCCGGGAACTGAAGCTTTCTTT | CASSRTGPGTEAFF
TRBJ2-1 | TRBV2 | TRBD2 | . | TGTGCCAGCGCGGGGGGGCTGAACAATGAGCAGTTCTTC | CASAGGLNNEQFF
TRBJ2-3 | TRBV5-1 | TRBD1 | . | TGCGCCAGCAGCTTGGACGGGACAGGGAAGACAGATACGCAGTATTTT | CASSLDGTGKTDTQYF
TRBJ1-4 | TRBV6-5 | . | . | TGTGCCAGCAGTAACAGGGAGGGCGAAAAACTGTTTTTT | CASSNREGEKLFF
TRBJ2-7 | TRBV29-1 | TRBD1 | . | TGCAGCGCCAGGACAGGCTACGAGCAGTACTTC | CSARTGYEQYF
TRBJ1-5 | TRBV24-1 | TRBD1 | . | TGTGCCACCAGTGACACGACAGGGTCTGGATATCAGCCCCAGCATTTT | CATSDTTGSGYQPQHF
TRBJ2-7 | TRBV5-6 | . | . | TGTGCCAGCAGCCGGCGGAGCTCCTACGAGCAGTACTTC | CASSRRSSYEQYF
TRBJ1-3 | TRBV5-1 | . | few | TGCGCCAGCAGCTCGCCCAGGGCTGGAAACACCATATATTTT | CASSSPRAGNTIYF
TRBJ2-5 | TRBV5-6 | TRBD2 | . | TGTGCCAGCAGCTTGCTAGCGGCGGTGGAGACCCAGTACTTC | CASSLLAAVETQYF
TRBJ1-2 | TRBV10-1 | . | . | TGCGCCAGCTCCCCAGGGTCCAGCGCTAACTATGGCTACACCTTC | CASSPGSSANYGYTF
TRBJ1-6 | TRBV12-3/TRBV12-4 | . | few | TGTGCCAGCAGCCCTACGGTGGATTCACCCCTCCACTTT | CASSPTVDSPLHF
TRBJ2-5 | TRBV5-1 | TRBD2 | . | TGCGCCAGCAGCCAAGGGAACGGCGGGGGGGCCCTCGAGACCCAGTACTTC | CASSQGNGGGALETQYF
TRBJ2-7 | TRBV7-9 | TRBD2 | . | TGTGCCAGCAGCCTGACTAGCGGACGCCCCCTCGAGCAGTACTTC | CASSLTSGRPLEQYF
TRBJ1-1 | TRBV5-1 | TRBD1 | few | TGCGCCAGCAGCCCGACAGGGGATTGGGGAGCTTTCTTT | CASSPTGDWGAFF
TRBJ1-2 | TRBV7-8 | . | once | TGTGCCAGCAGCCATACCAGGGAGGTTAAGAACTATGGCTACACCTTC | CASSHTREVKNYGYTF
TRBJ1-2 | TRBV12-3/TRBV12-4 | . | . | TGTGCCAGCAGTTTTCCACGGTATGGCTACACCTTC | CASSFPRYGYTF
TRBJ1-5 | TRBV7-2 | . | . | TGTGCCAGCAGCTTACTCGGTGCTAGCAATCAGCCCCAGCATTTT | CASSLLGASNQPQHF
TRBJ1-6 | TRBV5-8 | . | . | TGTGCCAGCAGCTTGGAGACAGGCTCTTCGGCCCTCCACTTT | CASSLETGSSALHF
TRBJ2-5 | TRBV7-9 | TRBD2 | . | TGTGCCAGCCTCGCGGGAGGCGGAGATGGAGAGACCCAGTACTTC | CASLAGGGDGETQYF
TRBJ2-1 | TRBV7-9 | . | once | TGTGCCAGCAGCTTCCCCGGGACTTATGAGAGGAATGAGCAGTTCTTC | CASSFPGTYERNEQFF
TRBJ2-2 | TRBV10-3 | . | . | TGTGCCATCAGTGCCGGTGCCTTGATCCCCGGGGAGCTGTTTTTT | CAISAGALIPGELFF
TRBJ2-5 | TRBV7-7 | . | . | TGTGCCAGCAGCTTAGGGGCCTCCCAAGAGACCCAGTACTTC | CASSLGASQETQYF
TRBJ2-4 | TRBV4-2 | . | . | TGTGCCAGCAGCCAAGAACCAGTCAAAAACATTCAGTACTTC | CASSQEPVKNIQYF
TRBJ2-5 | TRBV2 | . | . | TGTGCCAGCAACATAGGACTTCCCAAAGGGACCCAGTACTTC | CASNIGLPKGTQYF